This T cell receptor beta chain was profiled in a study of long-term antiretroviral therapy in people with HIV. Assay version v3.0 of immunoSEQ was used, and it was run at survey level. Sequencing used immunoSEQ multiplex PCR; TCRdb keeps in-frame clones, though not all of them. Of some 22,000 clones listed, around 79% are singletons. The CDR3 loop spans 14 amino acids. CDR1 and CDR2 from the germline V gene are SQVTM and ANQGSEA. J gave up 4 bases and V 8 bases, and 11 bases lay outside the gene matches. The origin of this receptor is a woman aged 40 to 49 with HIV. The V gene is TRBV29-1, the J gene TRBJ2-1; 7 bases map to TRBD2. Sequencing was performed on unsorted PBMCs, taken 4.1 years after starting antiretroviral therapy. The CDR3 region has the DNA TGCAGCACCATCGGGGGGACCCATTACAATGAGCAGTTCTTC. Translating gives CSTIGGTHYNEQFF.